This section outlines one TCR beta chain sequence together with its context. The CDR3 is 15 amino acids. Looked up from germline, CDR1 is MNHEY and CDR2 is SVGAGI. Losses at the gene ends were 6 bases for V and 5 bases for J; bases not matched to a gene: 9. This entry belongs to a study of OX40 agonist ivuxolimab in advanced cancers. Whole-study context: The patients got ivuxolimab, which is an agonistic anti-OX40 (CD134) antibody. Allowance was made for prior anti-PD-1, anti-PD-L1 or anti-CTLA-4 therapy, and about 37% had some.

Assay: immunoSEQ multiplex PCR; the TCRdb copy retains only in-frame clones and omits some. The repertoire includes some 37,000 clones, around 80% of them detected once, and 22% sits in the top ten. The V call is TRBV6-5, the J call TRBJ2-3, with 9 bases lining up with TRBD2. The source is an adult with an advanced solid tumor such as melanoma, head and neck, liver or kidney cancer. The sample was CD4+ or CD8+ T cells sorted from blood, taken in a trial of the OX40 agonist ivuxolimab. CDR3 DNA: TGTGCCAGCAGCCCTAGCGGGATCGAGGGAGATACGCAGTATTTT. This translates into CASSPSGIEGDTQYF.